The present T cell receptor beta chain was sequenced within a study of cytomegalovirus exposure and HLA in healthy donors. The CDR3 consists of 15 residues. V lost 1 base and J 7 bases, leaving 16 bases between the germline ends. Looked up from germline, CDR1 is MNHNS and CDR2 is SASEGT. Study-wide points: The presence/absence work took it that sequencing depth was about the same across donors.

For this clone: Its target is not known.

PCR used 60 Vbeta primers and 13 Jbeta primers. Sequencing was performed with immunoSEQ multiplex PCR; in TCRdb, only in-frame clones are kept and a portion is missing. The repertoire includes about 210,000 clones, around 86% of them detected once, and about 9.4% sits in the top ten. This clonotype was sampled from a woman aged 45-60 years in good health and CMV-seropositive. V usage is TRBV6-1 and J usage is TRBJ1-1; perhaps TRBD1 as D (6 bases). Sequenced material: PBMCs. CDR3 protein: CASSEEHGTLHEAFF. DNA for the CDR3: TGTGCCAGCAGTGAAGAACACGGGACATTGCATGAAGCTTTCTTT.